Listed below are T cell receptor beta chains from one sample, sequenced in a study of early T cells in non-severe SARS-CoV-2 infection. A single record per CDR3 protein comes from TCRdb applying MiXCR to the 5' RACE reads. The sample lists 70,000 to 90,000 distinct CDR3 sequences; around 9.3% were seen once. Sequencing used whole blood, obtained at baseline. All receptors come from an adult who was a healthcare worker with PCR-confirmed SARS-CoV-2 infection or an uninfected control (not recorded which). Each CDR3 is given without its conserved first and last residue.

CDR3 length: 13; V gene: TRBV5-1; J gene: TRBJ2-5; CDR3 protein: ASSLEGGREETQY
CDR3 length: 15; V gene: TRBV12-3/TRBV12-4; J gene: TRBJ1-3; CDR3 protein: ASSLVIGQGSGNTIY
CDR3 length: 12; V gene: TRBV28; J gene: TRBJ2-7; CDR3 protein: ASMPNRVAYEQY
CDR3 length: 12; V gene: TRBV28; J gene: TRBJ1-5; CDR3 protein: ASSFPTSRQPQH
CDR3 length: 13; V gene: TRBV7-2; J gene: TRBJ2-5; CDR3 protein: ASSALLGGQETQY
CDR3 length: 15; V gene: TRBV6-1; J gene: TRBJ2-2; CDR3 protein: ASSARTGGAVTGELF
CDR3 length: 12; V gene: TRBV4-1; J gene: TRBJ2-1; CDR3 protein: ASNPSASYNEQF
CDR3 length: 13; V gene: TRBV7-3; J gene: TRBJ2-1; CDR3 protein: ASSIAGGPYNEQF
CDR3 length: 11; V gene: TRBV2; J gene: TRBJ2-7; CDR3 protein: ASSPLMKGEQY
CDR3 length: 12; V gene: TRBV12-3/TRBV12-4; J gene: TRBJ2-7; CDR3 protein: ASRGTSGISEQY
CDR3 length: 11; V gene: TRBV20-1; J gene: TRBJ2-7; CDR3 protein: SASRGISYEQY
CDR3 length: 14; V gene: TRBV29-1; J gene: TRBJ2-1; CDR3 protein: SVELLAWSSYNEQF
CDR3 length: 12; V gene: TRBV28; J gene: TRBJ2-5; CDR3 protein: ASSFYGGQETQY
CDR3 length: 13; V gene: TRBV15; J gene: TRBJ1-1; CDR3 protein: ATSGRTGLNTEAF
CDR3 length: 12; V gene: TRBV27; J gene: TRBJ1-6; CDR3 protein: ASSFELGNSPLH
CDR3 length: 8; V gene: TRBV2; J gene: TRBJ1-4; CDR3 protein: AIYYEKLF
CDR3 length: 15; V gene: TRBV2; J gene: TRBJ2-1; CDR3 protein: ASSEALLAGVYNEQF
CDR3 length: 14; V gene: TRBV7-2; J gene: TRBJ2-3; CDR3 protein: ASSPTSGTSTDTQY
CDR3 length: 8; V gene: TRBV27; J gene: TRBJ2-7; CDR3 protein: ASGLYEQY
CDR3 length: 15; V gene: TRBV7-6; J gene: TRBJ2-1; CDR3 protein: ASSSGRASVNYNEQF
CDR3 length: 11; V gene: TRBV20-1; J gene: TRBJ2-5; CDR3 protein: SAPLTWGETQY
CDR3 length: 16; V gene: TRBV19; J gene: TRBJ2-1; CDR3 protein: ASSILSDTRPAYNEQF
CDR3 length: 11; V gene: TRBV6-1; J gene: TRBJ1-2; CDR3 protein: ASTQDSFYGYT
CDR3 length: 10; V gene: TRBV20-1; J gene: TRBJ2-3; CDR3 protein: SPGQGRDTQY
CDR3 length: 15; V gene: TRBV20-1; J gene: TRBJ2-3; CDR3 protein: SAKLGTSGGSTDTQY
CDR3 length: 13; V gene: TRBV11-1; J gene: TRBJ2-7; CDR3 protein: ASSLGLAGAYEQY
CDR3 length: 13; V gene: TRBV7-9; J gene: TRBJ2-3; CDR3 protein: ASSLDGQSTDTQY
CDR3 length: 8; V gene: TRBV20-1; J gene: TRBJ2-3; CDR3 protein: SSDTDTQY
CDR3 length: 12; V gene: TRBV19; J gene: TRBJ2-2; CDR3 protein: ASSPTGLFGELF
CDR3 length: 14; V gene: TRBV5-1; J gene: TRBJ1-1; CDR3 protein: ASSLTTGGLYTEAF
CDR3 length: 14; V gene: TRBV29-1; J gene: TRBJ2-3; CDR3 protein: SVRTSGRARADTQY
CDR3 length: 13; V gene: TRBV7-9; J gene: TRBJ2-3; CDR3 protein: ASSLEGGGQSTQY
CDR3 length: 13; V gene: TRBV7-2; J gene: TRBJ2-1; CDR3 protein: ASSLTSGIYNEQF
CDR3 length: 11; V gene: TRBV5-1; J gene: TRBJ2-1; CDR3 protein: ASSLTSYNEQF
CDR3 length: 11; V gene: TRBV12-3/TRBV12-4; J gene: TRBJ2-3; CDR3 protein: ASTPGTTDTQY
CDR3 length: 13; V gene: TRBV2; J gene: TRBJ2-7; CDR3 protein: ASSPLGGRAYEQY
CDR3 length: 12; V gene: TRBV5-5; J gene: TRBJ1-1; CDR3 protein: ASSPGPSNTEAF
CDR3 length: 12; V gene: TRBV5-5; J gene: TRBJ2-3; CDR3 protein: ASSLAGMGDTQY
CDR3 length: 12; V gene: TRBV5-1; J gene: TRBJ2-1; CDR3 protein: ASSLDRTGNEQF
CDR3 length: 14; V gene: TRBV28; J gene: TRBJ2-2; CDR3 protein: ASTPRGRRNTGELF
CDR3 length: 14; V gene: TRBV15; J gene: TRBJ2-2; CDR3 protein: ATSRDISGAGGELF
CDR3 length: 13; V gene: TRBV20-1; J gene: TRBJ2-3; CDR3 protein: SAIGLADSTDTQY
CDR3 length: 13; V gene: TRBV10-3; J gene: TRBJ2-1; CDR3 protein: AISEPGQGGYEQF
CDR3 length: 12; V gene: TRBV11-2; J gene: TRBJ2-7; CDR3 protein: ASSQDREFYEQY
CDR3 length: 12; V gene: TRBV2; J gene: TRBJ2-1; CDR3 protein: ASVVAGGRNEQF
CDR3 length: 11; V gene: TRBV3-1; J gene: TRBJ1-3; CDR3 protein: ASSSGPGNTIY
CDR3 length: 12; V gene: TRBV20-1; J gene: TRBJ2-7; CDR3 protein: SAKTSGVTYEQY
CDR3 length: 12; V gene: TRBV20-1; J gene: TRBJ2-1; CDR3 protein: SAMGSGTYNEQF
CDR3 length: 12; V gene: TRBV6-2/TRBV6-3; J gene: TRBJ2-6; CDR3 protein: PPTDPSGANVLT
CDR3 length: 11; V gene: TRBV28; J gene: TRBJ2-7; CDR3 protein: ASSSGTPYEQY
CDR3 length: 13; V gene: TRBV20-1; J gene: TRBJ2-3; CDR3 protein: SARGAKGRADTQY
CDR3 length: 15; V gene: TRBV28; J gene: TRBJ2-6; CDR3 protein: ASSLYREVSGANVLT
CDR3 length: 14; V gene: TRBV3-1; J gene: TRBJ2-5; CDR3 protein: ASSAGLGPGQETQY
CDR3 length: 14; V gene: TRBV7-6; J gene: TRBJ2-5; CDR3 protein: ASSLRGLNYQETQY
CDR3 length: 9; V gene: TRBV7-9; J gene: TRBJ2-7; CDR3 protein: ASSRLVEQY
CDR3 length: 12; V gene: TRBV7-9; J gene: TRBJ2-1; CDR3 protein: ASSGTSPFHEQF